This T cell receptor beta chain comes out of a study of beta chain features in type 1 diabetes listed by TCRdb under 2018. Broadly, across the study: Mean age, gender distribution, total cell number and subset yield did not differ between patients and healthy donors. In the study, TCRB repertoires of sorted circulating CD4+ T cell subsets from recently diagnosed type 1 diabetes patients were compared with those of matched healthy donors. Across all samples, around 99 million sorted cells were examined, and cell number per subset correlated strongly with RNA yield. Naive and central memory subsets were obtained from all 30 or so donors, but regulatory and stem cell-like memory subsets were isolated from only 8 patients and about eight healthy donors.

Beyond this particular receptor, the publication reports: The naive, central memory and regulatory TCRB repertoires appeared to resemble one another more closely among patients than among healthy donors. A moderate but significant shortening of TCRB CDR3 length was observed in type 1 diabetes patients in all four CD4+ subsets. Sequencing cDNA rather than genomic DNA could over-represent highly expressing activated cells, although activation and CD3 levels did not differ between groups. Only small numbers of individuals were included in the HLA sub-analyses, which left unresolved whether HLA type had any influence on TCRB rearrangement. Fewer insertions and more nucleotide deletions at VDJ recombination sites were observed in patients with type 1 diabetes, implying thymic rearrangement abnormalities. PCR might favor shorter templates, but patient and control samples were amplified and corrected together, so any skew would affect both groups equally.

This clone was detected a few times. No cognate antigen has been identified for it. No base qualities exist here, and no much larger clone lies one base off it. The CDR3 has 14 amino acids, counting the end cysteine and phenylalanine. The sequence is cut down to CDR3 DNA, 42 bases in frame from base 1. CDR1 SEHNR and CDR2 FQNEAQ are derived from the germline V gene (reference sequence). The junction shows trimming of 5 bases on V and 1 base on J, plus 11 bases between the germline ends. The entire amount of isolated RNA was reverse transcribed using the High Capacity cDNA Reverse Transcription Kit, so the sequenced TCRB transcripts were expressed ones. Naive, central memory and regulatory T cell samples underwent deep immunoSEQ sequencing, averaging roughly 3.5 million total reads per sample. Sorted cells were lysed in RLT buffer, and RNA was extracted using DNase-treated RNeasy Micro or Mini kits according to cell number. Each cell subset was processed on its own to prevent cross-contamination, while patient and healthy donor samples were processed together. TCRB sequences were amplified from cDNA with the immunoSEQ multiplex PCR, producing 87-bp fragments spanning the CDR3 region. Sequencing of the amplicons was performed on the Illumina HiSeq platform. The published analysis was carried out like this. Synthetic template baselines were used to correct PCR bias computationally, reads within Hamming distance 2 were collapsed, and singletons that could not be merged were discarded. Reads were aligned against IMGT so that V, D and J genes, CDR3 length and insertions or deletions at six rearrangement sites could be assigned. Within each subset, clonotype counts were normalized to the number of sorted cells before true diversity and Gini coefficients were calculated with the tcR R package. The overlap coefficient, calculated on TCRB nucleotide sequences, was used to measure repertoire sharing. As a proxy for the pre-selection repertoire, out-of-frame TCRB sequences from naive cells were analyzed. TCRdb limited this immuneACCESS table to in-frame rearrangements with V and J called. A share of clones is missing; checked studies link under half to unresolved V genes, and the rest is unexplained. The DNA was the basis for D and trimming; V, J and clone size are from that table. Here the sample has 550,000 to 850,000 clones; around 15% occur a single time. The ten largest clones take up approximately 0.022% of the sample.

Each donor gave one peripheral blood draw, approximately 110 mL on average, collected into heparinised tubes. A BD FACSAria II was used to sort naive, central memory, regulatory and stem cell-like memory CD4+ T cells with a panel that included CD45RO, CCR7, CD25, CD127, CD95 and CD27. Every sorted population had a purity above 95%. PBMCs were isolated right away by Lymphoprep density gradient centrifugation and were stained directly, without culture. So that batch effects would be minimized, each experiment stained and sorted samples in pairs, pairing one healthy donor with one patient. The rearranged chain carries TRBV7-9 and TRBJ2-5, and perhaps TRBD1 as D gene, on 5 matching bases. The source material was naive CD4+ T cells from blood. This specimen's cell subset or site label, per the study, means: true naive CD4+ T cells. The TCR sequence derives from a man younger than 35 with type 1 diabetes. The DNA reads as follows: TGTGCCAGCAGCCCAAAGGGGCTCCAAGAGACCCAGTACTTC. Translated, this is CASSPKGLQETQYF.